This is a list of T cell receptor beta chains from one sample in a study of cytomegalovirus exposure and HLA in healthy donors. The repertoire was sequenced with immunoSEQ multiplex PCR; TCRdb's copy has only in-frame clones and lacks some. The sample holds 90,000 to 140,000 clones, around 74% seen once. What was sequenced was PBMCs. Source of these receptors: a woman aged 40-49 years in good health and CMV-seropositive. The CDR3 runs from the conserved cysteine through the conserved F or W. A D gene is named only where the DNA matches it firmly. Some rows mark clone size as missing; the rest say once, few, many or name a class of expanded clone.

TRBJ1-1 | TRBD1 | . | TRBV28 | TGTGCCAGCAGCCCCGAGGACAGGGTCGAAGCTTTCTTT | CASSPEDRVEAFF
TRBJ1-5 | TRBD1 | once | TRBV19 | TGTGCCAGTAGGACAGGGGGCGAGGTAGGTCAGCCCCAGCATTTT | CASRTGGEVGQPQHF
TRBJ2-2 | TRBD2 | . | TRBV7-2 | TGTGCCAGCAGCTTAGCAGCGGGATGGACCGGGGAGCTGTTTTTT | CASSLAAGWTGELFF
TRBJ2-7 | TRBD1 | . | TRBV6-5 | TGTGCCAGCAGTACAGGGACAGGGTATGAGCAGTACTTC | CASSTGTGYEQYF
TRBJ2-2 | . | . | TRBV7-2 | TGTGCCAGCAGCTTAGTGACAACCGGGGAGCTGTTTTTT | CASSLVTTGELFF
TRBJ2-7 | . | few | TRBV5-6 | TGTGCCAGCAGCCGGTCTCCCTACGAGCAGTACTTC | CASSRSPYEQYF
TRBJ2-1 | TRBD2 | . | TRBV19 | TGTGCCAGTAGTATTACTAGCGGAGCTCAGTTCTTC | CASSITSGAQFF
TRBJ2-1 | . | once | TRBV4-2 | TGTGCCAGCAGCCACGCCGGACCCGGGGCCTACAATGAGCAGTTCTTC | CASSHAGPGAYNEQFF
TRBJ2-3 | . | . | TRBV28 | TGTGCCAGCACCTCTCGGGACAAGTATCATTTT | CASTSRDKYHF
TRBJ2-7 | TRBD2 | few | TRBV5-4 | TGTGCCAGCAGCTCCCGGACTAGCGGGCCCATGGGGGAGCAGTACTTC | CASSSRTSGPMGEQYF
TRBJ2-6 | TRBD1 | . | TRBV10-3 | TGTGCCATCAGTGTCCCGGGACAGCTCTCTGGGGCCAACGTCCTGACTTTC | CAISVPGQLSGANVLTF
TRBJ2-1 | TRBD2 | . | TRBV5-4 | TGTGCCAGCAGCTCGGGGGCTAGCGGGAGAGATAATGAGCAGTTCTTC | CASSSGASGRDNEQFF
TRBJ1-3 | TRBD1 | . | TRBV29-1 | TGCAGCGTTGAAAAAGGACAGGGGGTTGGAAACACCATATATTTT | CSVEKGQGVGNTIYF
TRBJ1-1 | . | . | TRBV5-1 | TGCGCCAGCGCCAGGGATGGGAACACTGAAGCTTTCTTT | CASARDGNTEAFF
TRBJ2-3 | . | . | TRBV7-9 | TGTGCCAGCAGCTTTTCTGGAGGAGATACGCAGTATTTT | CASSFSGGDTQYF
TRBJ1-1 | . | . | TRBV6-1 | TGTGCCAGCACTTTTACAGGCGAGAACACTGAAGCTTTCTTT | CASTFTGENTEAFF
TRBJ2-3 | TRBD2 | . | TRBV7-9 | TGTGCCAGCAGCCCCGGGACTATGCAAACCATCTTAACAGATACGCAGTATTTT | CASSPGTMQTILTDTQYF
TRBJ2-1 | TRBD1 | . | TRBV6-4 | TGTGCCAGCAGTGACTCTATGTTGAGACAGGGGGTCGGAGCTGAGCAGTTCTTC | CASSDSMLRQGVGAEQFF
TRBJ2-7 | . | . | TRBV10-2 | TGCGCCAGCACGCGGACAGAGATATACGAGCAGTACTTC | CASTRTEIYEQYF
TRBJ2-1 | TRBD1 | . | TRBV7-9 | TGTGCCAGCAGCTTAGGTTACCGGGACAGGGACCGAGGGGGTTTCTTC | CASSLGYRDRDRGGFF
TRBJ2-7 | TRBD2 | few | TRBV11-2 | TGTGCCAGCAGTGGGGGGGGTTTAACCTACGAGCAGTACTTC | CASSGGGLTYEQYF
TRBJ2-7 | TRBD1 | . | TRBV5-6 | TGTGCCAGCAGCTTGGAAGGACAGGTTTATAGGTACGAGCAGTACTTC | CASSLEGQVYRYEQYF
TRBJ1-5 | . | few | TRBV6-1 | TGTGCCAGCAGTGAGGGGGGGGGAGGCCATCAGCCCCAGCATTTT | CASSEGGGGHQPQHF
TRBJ2-2 | TRBD2 | . | TRBV7-9 | TGTGCCAGCAGCCCTCGACTAGCGGGAGTCACCGGGGAGCTGTTTTTT | CASSPRLAGVTGELFF